This entry concerns a single T cell receptor (beta chain). The antigen is unknown. The PCR ran on 60 Vbeta and 13 Jbeta primers. Produced via immunoSEQ multiplex PCR; TCRdb's table is partial and in-frame only. The sample has around 170,000 clones; about 84% are singletons. The entry originates in a study of cytomegalovirus exposure and HLA in healthy donors. Notes on the study in general: Sequence variants that were highly shared formed a cluster that was likely a sequencing artifact. Later analysis associated a missense DCLRE1C variant with TCR beta V- and J-gene trimming.

The CDR3 spans 19 residues. CDR1 and CDR2 (germline): SGHDT, YYEEEE. V gave up 2 bases and J gave up 5 bases; unmatched junction bases: 15. The receptor comes from a man aged 45-65 years in good health and CMV-seronegative. The specimen sequenced was PBMCs. The chain joins TRBV5-6 to TRBJ2-2, with TRBD2 matching over 10 bases. CDR3 loop: CASSFSSGGAWSGTGELFF. The CDR3 DNA is TGTGCCAGCAGCTTCTCCAGCGGGGGGGCCTGGTCAGGAACCGGGGAGCTGTTTTTT.